Listed below are T cell receptor beta chains from one sample, sequenced in a study of T cell repertoires and HLA-DP antigens. Repertoires were generated with immunoSEQ multiplex PCR, while TCRdb's copy carries only in-frame clones and drops some. The sample lists approximately 73,000 clones; around 80% were seen once. These receptors' antigens are unknown. The sequenced material came from CD4+ T cells from PBMCs. The receptors originated from a man between 60 and 70 years old in good health and CMV-seronegative. Each CDR3 is given with its conserved first and last residue. The D gene is left open where the match is weak. Not every row has a clone size; where given, it reads once, few, many or a size class.

d_gene,abundance,j_gene,v_gene,CDR3nt,CDR3aa
-,-,TRBJ2-5,TRBV11-3,TGTGCCAGCATCCTACGGAGGACGCCGCTCGAGACCCAGTACTTC,CASILRRTPLETQYF
TRBD2,-,TRBJ2-1,TRBV11-3,TGTGCCAGCAGTTCCTTGGCGGGAGGGCTAAATGAGCAGTTCTTC,CASSSLAGGLNEQFF
-,-,TRBJ2-6,TRBV2,TGTGCCAGCAGTGAAGGGGCAAGCTCTGGGGCCAACGTCCTGACTTTC,CASSEGASSGANVLTF
TRBD1,-,TRBJ1-5,TRBV19,TGTGCCAGTAGTATAGGGGCCAGGGGGAGGAATCAGCCCCAGCATTTT,CASSIGARGRNQPQHF
TRBD2,-,TRBJ2-3,TRBV6-6,TGTGCCAGCAGTTACGGACTAGCGGAACACACAGATACGCAGTATTTT,CASSYGLAEHTDTQYF
-,-,TRBJ1-2,TRBV7-2,TGTGCCAGTTCAGGAGCCCAGTCCGCTAACTATGGCTACACCTTC,CASSGAQSANYGYTF
-,-,TRBJ1-5,TRBV28,TGTGCCAGCAGTTTACGCCAAACTTGGGGTTATAGCAATCAGCCCCAGCATTTT,CASSLRQTWGYSNQPQHF
TRBD2,once,TRBJ2-3,TRBV6-6,TGTGCCAGCAGGGGGACTAGCGGGAGCACAGATACGCAGTATTTT,CASRGTSGSTDTQYF
-,-,TRBJ1-2,TRBV5-1,TGCGCCAGCAGCTTAAATGCAGGGAGCAACAACTATGGCTACACCTTC,CASSLNAGSNNYGYTF
-,-,TRBJ2-1,TRBV10-3,TGTGCCATCAGTGAGTCGGGGGGCCCCAATGAGCAGTTCTTC,CAISESGGPNEQFF
-,-,TRBJ1-2,TRBV5-4,TGTGCCAGCAGCTCGCAGGGGCCCGGGGGCTACACCTTC,CASSSQGPGGYTF
TRBD1,few,TRBJ2-1,TRBV7-3,TGTGCCAGCAGCTGGACAGGGTACCACAATGAGCAGTTCTTC,CASSWTGYHNEQFF
-,-,TRBJ1-4,TRBV12-5,TGTGCTAGTGGCCATCCGGACCGTAATGAAAAACTGTTTTTT,CASGHPDRNEKLFF
TRBD2,-,TRBJ2-5,TRBV28,TGTGCCAGCAGTTCCGTACTAGCGGGCACACAAGAGACCCAGTACTTC,CASSSVLAGTQETQYF
-,-,TRBJ1-1,TRBV11-3,TGTGCCAGCAGCCAAGGTGGGGGGGGGCGGAAAACTGAAGCTTTCTTT,CASSQGGGGRKTEAFF
-,once,TRBJ2-1,TRBV10-3,TGTGCCATCAGTGAAAAACTAGCATATGAGCAGTTCTTC,CAISEKLAYEQFF
-,once,TRBJ2-1,TRBV13,TGTGCCAGCAGCTTAGTACCATACAATGAGCAGTTCTTC,CASSLVPYNEQFF
-,-,TRBJ1-3,TRBV9,TGTGCCAGCAGCGTAGGGATCAACTCGAACTCTGGAAACACCATATATTTT,CASSVGINSNSGNTIYF
TRBD1,-,TRBJ1-1,TRBV19,TGTGCCAGTAGTAAGGGACAGAAAAACACTGAAGCTTTCTTT,CASSKGQKNTEAFF
TRBD1,-,TRBJ2-7,TRBV2,TGTGCCAGCAGGGGACAGGGAGGCGAGCAGTACTTC,CASRGQGGEQYF
-,-,TRBJ1-5,TRBV28,TGTGCCAGCAGTTTATCAGGGGACAACCAGCCCCAGCATTTT,CASSLSGDNQPQHF
-,few,TRBJ1-2,TRBV28,TGTGCCAGCAGTTTAAGTAGTAACTTCTTCGGCGGCGGCGTGGACTATGGCTACACCTTC,CASSLSSNFFGGGVDYGYTF
-,few,TRBJ2-1,TRBV6-1,TGTGCCAGCACCTCCCTTAGGGGGGAGCAGTTCTTC,CASTSLRGEQFF
-,-,TRBJ2-7,TRBV6-5,TGTGCCAGCAGCCCCTTCAGGGCGCCCTACGAGCAGTACTTC,CASSPFRAPYEQYF
TRBD2,-,TRBJ2-1,TRBV28,TGTGCCAGCAGAGCGGGGGGATACAATGAGCAGTTCTTC,CASRAGGYNEQFF
-,-,TRBJ2-5,TRBV7-3,TGTGCCAGCAGCTCCGGGTTTCGGGAGACCCAGTACTTC,CASSSGFRETQYF
-,-,TRBJ2-1,TRBV11-2,TGTGCCAGCACCCCGGTGGGGGGGGCGGGCAATGAGCAGTTCTTC,CASTPVGGAGNEQFF
-,-,TRBJ1-1,TRBV9,TGTGCCAGCAGCGTAGGCTACGGGCCTAACACTGAAGCTTTCTTT,CASSVGYGPNTEAFF
TRBD1,-,TRBJ2-3,TRBV5-1,TGCGCCAGCAGCATGTACCCGGGACAGGGGACAGATACGCAGTATTTT,CASSMYPGQGTDTQYF
-,-,TRBJ2-5,TRBV5-1,TGCGCCAGCAGCTTGTCGCGGGAGACCCAGTACTTC,CASSLSRETQYF
-,-,TRBJ2-5,TRBV4-3,TGCGCCAGCAGCCAGGGCCCAGGGAGAGGAGAGACCCAGTACTTC,CASSQGPGRGETQYF
-,few,TRBJ1-6,TRBV2,TGTGCCAGCAGTGGGCAAAGGACAGTCAATTCACCCCTCCACTTT,CASSGQRTVNSPLHF
TRBD2,-,TRBJ2-3,TRBV28,TGTGCCAGCACTTTTAGCGGGGGGGGGCAAGATACGCAGTATTTT,CASTFSGGGQDTQYF
-,-,TRBJ2-1,TRBV5-4,TGTGCCAGCAGCTGGACGGGAAATGAGCAGTTCTTC,CASSWTGNEQFF
-,-,TRBJ2-6,TRBV25-1,TGTGCCAGCAGTACTCGGGAGAGGGGTTCTGGGGCCAACGTCCTGACTTTC,CASSTRERGSGANVLTF
-,few,TRBJ1-2,TRBV5-4,TGTGCCAGCACCTCCGCTAGGCAGGGGCAACGTGGCTACACCTTC,CASTSARQGQRGYTF
-,-,TRBJ2-1,TRBV15,TGTGCCACCAGCAGAGATCAGACGACTAGGTTCTTC,CATSRDQTTRFF
-,few,TRBJ2-2,TRBV25-1,TGTGCCAGCAGTCCAATTGGGGGGACTGCCGGGGAGCTGTTTTTT,CASSPIGGTAGELFF
TRBD2,-,TRBJ2-5,TRBV5-1,TGCGCCAGCAGCTTGGAGGCTAGCGGGGCCGAGGAGACCCAGTACTTC,CASSLEASGAEETQYF
-,-,TRBJ1-2,TRBV19,TGTGCCAGTAGTATGGGGCCCGGGCAGATCAACTATGGCTACACCTTC,CASSMGPGQINYGYTF
-,few,TRBJ2-5,TRBV7-2,TGTGCCAGCAGCCTAGGGGCGTGGGAAGAGACCCAGTACTTC,CASSLGAWEETQYF
-,-,TRBJ2-1,TRBV19,TGTGCCACCAAGAGGGGGCGGGAGGAATACAATGAGCAGTTCTTC,CATKRGREEYNEQFF
TRBD2,once,TRBJ2-7,TRBV10-2,TGCGCCAGCAGCCCTAGCGGGGGGGGCGAGCAGTACTTC,CASSPSGGGEQYF
-,-,TRBJ2-4,TRBV29-1,TGCAGCGTTGAATTCCCACCGGGACCCTTAGCCAAAAACATTCAGTACTTC,CSVEFPPGPLAKNIQYF
-,-,TRBJ2-2,TRBV6-5,TGTGCCAGCAGTTACGGGGGATGGGACACCGGGGAGCTGTTTTTT,CASSYGGWDTGELFF
-,-,TRBJ2-3,TRBV6-5,TGTGCCAGCAGTTACAATCCGGGCCCCACAGATACGCAGTATTTT,CASSYNPGPTDTQYF
-,once,TRBJ2-4,TRBV12-5,TGTGCTAGTGGTTTTAGAATAGCCAAAAACATTCAGTACTTC,CASGFRIAKNIQYF
TRBD1,-,TRBJ2-3,TRBV5-4,TGTGCCAGCACCAGCAGACAGGGCGGCACAGATACGCAGTATTTT,CASTSRQGGTDTQYF
TRBD1,-,TRBJ2-2,TRBV11-2,TGTGCCAGCAGCTTACAGGGGGCCGGGGAGCTGTTTTTT,CASSLQGAGELFF
TRBD1,-,TRBJ1-4,TRBV12-5,TGTGCTAGTGGTTTACGGACAGGAGGGGGTGAAAAACTGTTTTTT,CASGLRTGGGEKLFF
TRBD1,-,TRBJ1-1,TRBV30,TGTGCCTGGAGAGACAGGGGGGACACTGAAGCTTTCTTT,CAWRDRGDTEAFF
TRBD2,-,TRBJ2-3,TRBV4-2,TGTGCCAGCAGCCAAGATGGGCGGCTAGCGGGAGTTTCCGCCACAGATACGCAGTATTTT,CASSQDGRLAGVSATDTQYF
-,-,TRBJ1-4,TRBV7-8,TGTGCCAGCAGCTTAAACTCTTTGGGAGGGGAAAAACTGTTTTTT,CASSLNSLGGEKLFF
TRBD1,-,TRBJ2-1,TRBV4-3,TGCGCCAGCAGCCAAGAAATTGGACAGGGATACAATGAGCAGTTCTTC,CASSQEIGQGYNEQFF
-,-,TRBJ1-6,TRBV5-6,TGTGCCAGCAGCTTGTGGGGGGCGAGGAGCTCACCCCTCCACTTT,CASSLWGARSSPLHF
-,-,TRBJ1-3,TRBV19,TGTGCCAGTAGTAATACAGTGACTCGTGGAAACACCATATATTTT,CASSNTVTRGNTIYF
TRBD1,-,TRBJ2-2,TRBV19,TGTGCCAGTACCGATCGACAGGGTACCGGGGAGCTGTTTTTT,CASTDRQGTGELFF